These T cell receptor beta chains were read from a single sample in a study of T cell repertoires in cytomegalovirus infection. A single record per CDR3 protein comes from TCRdb applying MiXCR to the reads. Altogether about 190,000 distinct CDR3 sequences are present, 25% to 30% being singletons, with the ten largest covering approximately 30%. The sequencing input was PBMCs. Source of these receptors: a human donor in good health (CMV status not recorded). Some clones in this sample may be carry-over from other donors' samples. Both conserved end residues are part of each CDR3. The D gene is left open where the match is weak. Rows give clone size only sometimes, using once, few, many, or a class for an expanded clone.

cdr3_aa: CARQGSGRQGWEQYF
cdr3_nt: TGTGCCAGACAAGGGTCTGGCAGGCAGGGGTGGGAGCAGTACTTC
v_call: TRBV2
j_call: TRBJ2-7
clone_size: once
cdr3_length: 15
d_call: .

cdr3_aa: CASSWGTGVAEAFF
cdr3_nt: TGTGCCAGCAGTTGGGGGACAGGGGTTGCTGAAGCTTTCTTT
v_call: TRBV6-2/TRBV6-3
j_call: TRBJ1-1
clone_size: .
cdr3_length: 14
d_call: TRBD1

cdr3_aa: CASSVLDRNTEAFF
cdr3_nt: TGTGCCAGCAGTGTCCTCGACAGGAACACTGAAGCTTTCTTT
v_call: TRBV27
j_call: TRBJ1-1
clone_size: few
cdr3_length: 14
d_call: .

cdr3_aa: CSARDGDRGAYEQYF
cdr3_nt: TGCAGTGCTAGAGATGGAGACAGGGGAGCCTACGAGCAGTACTTC
v_call: TRBV20-1
j_call: TRBJ2-7
clone_size: .
cdr3_length: 15
d_call: TRBD1

cdr3_aa: CASSSDRVRETQYF
cdr3_nt: TGTGCCAGCAGCTCCGACAGGGTTAGAGAGACCCAGTACTTC
v_call: TRBV7-9
j_call: TRBJ2-5
clone_size: .
cdr3_length: 14
d_call: TRBD1

cdr3_aa: CASDPGRGPPDEQFF
cdr3_nt: TGTGCTAGTGACCCGGGGAGGGGGCCACCCGATGAGCAGTTCTTC
v_call: TRBV12-5
j_call: TRBJ2-1
clone_size: once
cdr3_length: 15
d_call: .

cdr3_aa: CASSLRPESSYEQYF
cdr3_nt: TGTGCCAGCAGTTTAAGACCGGAGAGCTCCTACGAGCAGTACTTC
v_call: TRBV12-3/TRBV12-4
j_call: TRBJ2-7
clone_size: once
cdr3_length: 15
d_call: .

cdr3_aa: CASTPQGLNTEAFF
cdr3_nt: TGTGCCAGCACCCCGCAGGGGTTAAACACTGAAGCTTTCTTT
v_call: TRBV7-2
j_call: TRBJ1-1
clone_size: many
cdr3_length: 14
d_call: .

cdr3_aa: CASSLVAGAFIRETQYF
cdr3_nt: TGTGCCAGCAGTTTGGTAGCGGGGGCTTTTATCAGGGAGACCCAGTACTTC
v_call: TRBV12-3/TRBV12-4
j_call: TRBJ2-5
clone_size: .
cdr3_length: 17
d_call: TRBD2

cdr3_aa: CASSTGPEDTEAFF
cdr3_nt: TGTGCCAGCAGCACTGGACCGGAGGACACTGAAGCTTTCTTT
v_call: TRBV11-1
j_call: TRBJ1-1
clone_size: few
cdr3_length: 14
d_call: .

cdr3_aa: CASSLNPSGGTDTQYF
cdr3_nt: TGTGCCAGCAGCTTGAACCCTAGCGGGGGTACAGATACGCAGTATTTT
v_call: TRBV5-5
j_call: TRBJ2-3
clone_size: few
cdr3_length: 16
d_call: TRBD2

cdr3_aa: CASSYEALLAKNIQYF
cdr3_nt: TGTGCCAGCAGTTACGAGGCCCTATTGGCCAAAAACATTCAGTACTTC
v_call: TRBV6-8
j_call: TRBJ2-4
clone_size: .
cdr3_length: 16
d_call: .

cdr3_aa: CASRGGEQYF
cdr3_nt: TGTGCCAGCAGAGGGGGCGAGCAGTACTTC
v_call: TRBV25-1
j_call: TRBJ2-7
clone_size: .
cdr3_length: 10
d_call: .

cdr3_aa: CASSPRGGRVEAFF
cdr3_nt: TGTGCCAGCAGCCCCCGGGGGGGAAGAGTTGAAGCTTTCTTT
v_call: TRBV12-3/TRBV12-4
j_call: TRBJ1-1
clone_size: .
cdr3_length: 14
d_call: .

cdr3_aa: CAWSSSGADTQYF
cdr3_nt: TGTGCCTGGAGTTCTTCCGGGGCAGATACGCAGTATTTT
v_call: TRBV30
j_call: TRBJ2-3
clone_size: few
cdr3_length: 13
d_call: .

cdr3_aa: CASIGQRSNQPQHF
cdr3_nt: TGTGCCAGCATTGGACAGAGAAGCAATCAGCCCCAGCATTTT
v_call: TRBV12-3/TRBV12-4
j_call: TRBJ1-5
clone_size: few
cdr3_length: 14
d_call: .

cdr3_aa: CASSLNQGKTLHF
cdr3_nt: TGTGCCAGCAGCTTAAATCAGGGGAAAACCCTCCACTTT
v_call: TRBV11-2
j_call: TRBJ1-6
clone_size: .
cdr3_length: 13
d_call: .

cdr3_aa: CSVAGTGITYEQYF
cdr3_nt: TGCAGCGTTGCCGGGACAGGGATAACCTACGAGCAGTACTTC
v_call: TRBV29-1
j_call: TRBJ2-7
clone_size: few
cdr3_length: 14
d_call: TRBD1

cdr3_aa: CASSQGDRGLMNTEAFF
cdr3_nt: TGTGCCAGCAGCCAAGGTGACAGGGGGCTTATGAACACTGAAGCTTTCTTT
v_call: TRBV3-1
j_call: TRBJ1-1
clone_size: .
cdr3_length: 17
d_call: TRBD1

cdr3_aa: CSAGQSNTEAFF
cdr3_nt: TGCAGCGCTGGACAGTCGAACACTGAAGCTTTCTTT
v_call: TRBV29-1
j_call: TRBJ1-1
clone_size: few
cdr3_length: 12
d_call: .

cdr3_aa: CASSSTPGGLGYEQYF
cdr3_nt: TGTGCCAGCAGCTCCACACCAGGAGGGCTAGGGTACGAGCAGTACTTC
v_call: TRBV7-2
j_call: TRBJ2-7
clone_size: few
cdr3_length: 16
d_call: .

cdr3_aa: CASSLGQEAFF
cdr3_nt: TGCGCCAGCAGCTTAGGGCAGGAAGCTTTCTTT
v_call: TRBV5-1
j_call: TRBJ1-1
clone_size: .
cdr3_length: 11
d_call: .

cdr3_aa: CASSLSQNNEQFF
cdr3_nt: TGCGCCAGCAGCTTGTCACAGAACAATGAGCAGTTCTTC
v_call: TRBV5-1
j_call: TRBJ2-1
clone_size: .
cdr3_length: 13
d_call: .

cdr3_aa: CSVEIGDQPQHF
cdr3_nt: TGCAGCGTTGAGATCGGGGATCAGCCCCAGCATTTT
v_call: TRBV29-1
j_call: TRBJ1-5
clone_size: few
cdr3_length: 12
d_call: .

cdr3_aa: CASGLEGGPAFF
cdr3_nt: TGTGCTAGTGGTTTGGAAGGAGGACCAGCTTTCTTT
v_call: TRBV12-5
j_call: TRBJ1-1
clone_size: many
cdr3_length: 12
d_call: .

cdr3_aa: CASSLGPAGGSGNTIYF
cdr3_nt: TGTGCCAGCAGCTTAGGTCCCGCCGGAGGCTCTGGAAACACCATATATTTT
v_call: TRBV7-2
j_call: TRBJ1-3
clone_size: many
cdr3_length: 17
d_call: .

cdr3_aa: CASSLVRREDTQYF
cdr3_nt: TGTGCCAGCAGTCTGGTGAGGCGGGAGGATACGCAGTATTTT
v_call: TRBV28
j_call: TRBJ2-3
clone_size: .
cdr3_length: 14
d_call: TRBD2

cdr3_aa: CASSRTDMQNTEAFF
cdr3_nt: TGTGCCAGCAGCCGCACAGACATGCAGAACACTGAAGCTTTCTTT
v_call: TRBV7-2
j_call: TRBJ1-1
clone_size: many
cdr3_length: 15
d_call: .

cdr3_aa: CASSDSTYEQYF
cdr3_nt: TGTGCCAGCAGCGACAGCACCTACGAGCAGTACTTC
v_call: TRBV6-6
j_call: TRBJ2-7
clone_size: few
cdr3_length: 12
d_call: .

cdr3_aa: CASSTVNTGELFF
cdr3_nt: TGTGCCAGCAGCACAGTGAACACCGGGGAGCTGTTTTTT
v_call: TRBV12-3/TRBV12-4
j_call: TRBJ2-2
clone_size: .
cdr3_length: 13
d_call: .

cdr3_aa: CASSFYAGPNYGYTF
cdr3_nt: TGTGCCAGCAGCTTCTATGCCGGGCCTAACTATGGCTACACCTTC
v_call: TRBV7-6
j_call: TRBJ1-2
clone_size: .
cdr3_length: 15
d_call: .

cdr3_aa: CASILVAGLAGQAQYF
cdr3_nt: TGTGCCAGCATCCTAGTCGCCGGACTAGCGGGGCAGGCCCAGTACTTC
v_call: TRBV6-6
j_call: TRBJ2-5
clone_size: .
cdr3_length: 16
d_call: TRBD2

cdr3_aa: CATSRDRRGEQFF
cdr3_nt: TGTGCCACCAGCAGAGATCGAAGGGGTGAGCAGTTCTTC
v_call: TRBV15
j_call: TRBJ2-1
clone_size: few
cdr3_length: 13
d_call: .

cdr3_aa: CASRGSGHPVGSGNTIYF
cdr3_nt: TGTGCCAGCAGGGGATCCGGCCACCCGGTTGGCTCTGGAAACACCATATATTTT
v_call: TRBV12-3/TRBV12-4
j_call: TRBJ1-3
clone_size: few
cdr3_length: 18
d_call: .

cdr3_aa: CASSRQGAIQETQYF
cdr3_nt: TGTGCCAGCAGTAGACAGGGGGCGATTCAAGAGACCCAGTACTTC
v_call: TRBV7-2
j_call: TRBJ2-5
clone_size: many
cdr3_length: 15
d_call: TRBD1

cdr3_aa: CASSFDRADTQYF
cdr3_nt: TGTGCCAGCAGTTTCGACAGGGCAGATACGCAGTATTTT
v_call: TRBV6-9
j_call: TRBJ2-3
clone_size: .
cdr3_length: 13
d_call: TRBD1

cdr3_aa: CASIQQEFSSSKNIQYF
cdr3_nt: TGTGCCAGCATTCAACAGGAATTTAGCTCTTCCAAAAACATTCAGTACTTC
v_call: TRBV25-1
j_call: TRBJ2-4
clone_size: .
cdr3_length: 17
d_call: .

cdr3_aa: CASSIMGLAGVNTGELFF
cdr3_nt: TGTGCCAGTAGTATAATGGGACTAGCGGGGGTAAACACCGGGGAGCTGTTTTTT
v_call: TRBV19
j_call: TRBJ2-2
clone_size: .
cdr3_length: 18
d_call: TRBD2

cdr3_aa: CASRQLAQPQHF
cdr3_nt: TGTGCCAGCAGACAACTCGCCCAGCCCCAGCATTTT
v_call: TRBV2
j_call: TRBJ1-5
clone_size: many
cdr3_length: 12
d_call: .

cdr3_aa: CASALSPQETQYF
cdr3_nt: TGTGCCAGCGCTTTGAGCCCTCAAGAGACCCAGTACTTC
v_call: TRBV6-2/TRBV6-3
j_call: TRBJ2-5
clone_size: .
cdr3_length: 13
d_call: .

cdr3_aa: CASSSTARGTIQYF
cdr3_nt: TGTGCCAGCAGTTCGACTGCACGTGGGACCATTCAGTACTTC
v_call: TRBV6-2/TRBV6-3
j_call: TRBJ2-4
clone_size: .
cdr3_length: 14
d_call: .

cdr3_aa: CSVEDRGTSYEQYF
cdr3_nt: TGCAGCGTTGAAGATCGCGGCACGTCCTACGAGCAGTACTTC
v_call: TRBV29-1
j_call: TRBJ2-7
clone_size: few
cdr3_length: 14
d_call: .

cdr3_aa: CSVRGGTEAFF
cdr3_nt: TGCAGCGTGAGGGGAGGCACTGAAGCTTTCTTT
v_call: TRBV29-1
j_call: TRBJ1-1
clone_size: .
cdr3_length: 11
d_call: .

cdr3_aa: CASSLDFGSRYGYTF
cdr3_nt: TGCGCCAGCAGCTTGGATTTTGGGTCGCGTTATGGCTACACCTTC
v_call: TRBV5-1
j_call: TRBJ1-2
clone_size: .
cdr3_length: 15
d_call: .

cdr3_aa: CASSLVRGRSGNEQFF
cdr3_nt: TGTGCCAGCAGTTTAGTACGGGGAAGAAGTGGTAATGAGCAGTTCTTC
v_call: TRBV12-3/TRBV12-4
j_call: TRBJ2-1
clone_size: few
cdr3_length: 16
d_call: .

cdr3_aa: CASSQETGLPGTEAFF
cdr3_nt: TGTGCCAGCAGCCAAGAGACAGGGCTCCCTGGGACTGAAGCTTTCTTT
v_call: TRBV4-2
j_call: TRBJ1-1
clone_size: .
cdr3_length: 16
d_call: TRBD1

cdr3_aa: CSASRQGSREQYF
cdr3_nt: TGCAGTGCTAGTAGGCAGGGCTCTCGTGAGCAGTACTTC
v_call: TRBV20-1
j_call: TRBJ2-7
clone_size: .
cdr3_length: 13
d_call: .

cdr3_aa: CASSPRWQRKYPYEQYF
cdr3_nt: TGTGCCAGTAGTCCACGTTGGCAGCGGAAATACCCCTACGAGCAGTACTTC
v_call: TRBV19
j_call: TRBJ2-7
clone_size: .
cdr3_length: 17
d_call: .

cdr3_aa: CSVTDEDYGYTF
cdr3_nt: TGCAGCGTCACCGACGAAGACTATGGCTACACCTTC
v_call: TRBV29-1
j_call: TRBJ1-2
clone_size: few
cdr3_length: 12
d_call: .

cdr3_aa: CASSLQGPPGEQYF
cdr3_nt: TGTGCCAGCAGCTTACAGGGGCCGCCCGGCGAGCAGTACTTC
v_call: TRBV6-6
j_call: TRBJ2-7
clone_size: few
cdr3_length: 14
d_call: TRBD1

cdr3_aa: CASSPQTGGSSPLHF
cdr3_nt: TGTGCCAGCAGCCCCCAAACAGGGGGGAGTTCACCCCTCCACTTT
v_call: TRBV7-2
j_call: TRBJ1-6
clone_size: many
cdr3_length: 15
d_call: TRBD1

cdr3_aa: CSVDRNTEAFF
cdr3_nt: TGCAGCGTTGACAGGAACACTGAAGCTTTCTTT
v_call: TRBV29-1
j_call: TRBJ1-1
clone_size: many
cdr3_length: 11
d_call: .

cdr3_aa: CASSRQSKGQPQHF
cdr3_nt: TGTGCCAGCAGTCGACAATCGAAAGGCCAGCCCCAGCATTTT
v_call: TRBV6-2/TRBV6-3
j_call: TRBJ1-5
clone_size: .
cdr3_length: 14
d_call: .

cdr3_aa: CASSFVRQGNTEAFF
cdr3_nt: TGTGCCAGCAGCTTTGTCCGACAGGGGAACACTGAAGCTTTCTTT
v_call: TRBV5-4
j_call: TRBJ1-1
clone_size: few
cdr3_length: 15
d_call: TRBD1

cdr3_aa: CASRILGGTQYF
cdr3_nt: TGTGCCAGCAGGATCCTCGGTGGCACGCAGTATTTT
v_call: TRBV2
j_call: TRBJ2-3
clone_size: few
cdr3_length: 12
d_call: .

cdr3_aa: CASSILDKAEQYF
cdr3_nt: TGTGCCAGCAGCATCCTCGACAAGGCCGAGCAGTACTTC
v_call: TRBV7-8
j_call: TRBJ2-7
clone_size: few
cdr3_length: 13
d_call: .

cdr3_aa: CASSSPGTGLREQYF
cdr3_nt: TGTGCCAGCAGTTCCCCCGGGACGGGTCTTCGCGAGCAGTACTTC
v_call: TRBV28
j_call: TRBJ2-7
clone_size: few
cdr3_length: 15
d_call: .

cdr3_aa: CAISDEEGGSYGYTF
cdr3_nt: TGTGCCATCAGTGACGAGGAGGGGGGGAGCTATGGCTACACCTTC
v_call: TRBV10-3
j_call: TRBJ1-2
clone_size: .
cdr3_length: 15
d_call: .

cdr3_aa: CASSFGYSGANVLTF
cdr3_nt: TGTGCCAGTAGTTTCGGGTATTCTGGGGCCAACGTCCTGACTTTC
v_call: TRBV19
j_call: TRBJ2-6
clone_size: .
cdr3_length: 15
d_call: .